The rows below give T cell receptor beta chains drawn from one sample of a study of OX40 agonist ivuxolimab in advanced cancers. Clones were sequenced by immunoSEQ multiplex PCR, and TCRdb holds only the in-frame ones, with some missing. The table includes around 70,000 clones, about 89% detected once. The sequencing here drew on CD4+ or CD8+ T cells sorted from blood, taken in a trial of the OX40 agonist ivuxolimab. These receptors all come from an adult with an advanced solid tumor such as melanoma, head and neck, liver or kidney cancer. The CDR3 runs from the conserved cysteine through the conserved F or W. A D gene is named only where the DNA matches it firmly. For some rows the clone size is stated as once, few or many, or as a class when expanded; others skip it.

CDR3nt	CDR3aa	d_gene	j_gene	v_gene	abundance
TGCGCCAGCAGCTTTTCAGGCTCTGGGGCCAACGTCCTGACTTTC	CASSFSGSGANVLTF	NA	TRBJ2-6	TRBV5-1	NA
TGTGCCAGCAGTTCGGGGGGAAACTTCTACGAGCAGTACTTC	CASSSGGNFYEQYF	TRBD2	TRBJ2-7	TRBV6-5	NA
TGTGCCAGCAGGTTGATGGACACTCTAACCCACACCATATATTTT	CASRLMDTLTHTIYF	NA	TRBJ1-3	TRBV28	once
TGTGCCAGCAGCCAAGGGGCTAGCGGGAGTTTTGATGAGCAGTTCTTC	CASSQGASGSFDEQFF	TRBD2	TRBJ2-1	TRBV4-2	NA
TGTGCCAGTAGTCACATACCGGGACAGTTGAACACTGAAGCTTTCTTT	CASSHIPGQLNTEAFF	TRBD1	TRBJ1-1	TRBV19	NA
TGTGCCAGCAGCTTGGGACGGGAGGCCCTGCTGTGGTATGAGCAGTTCTTC	CASSLGREALLWYEQFF	TRBD2	TRBJ2-1	TRBV5-4	NA
TGTGCCAGCAGTCCCTTCGACAGCTCTGGGGCCAACGTCCTGACTTTC	CASSPFDSSGANVLTF	NA	TRBJ2-6	TRBV25-1	few
TGTGCCAGCAGCTCGGAAACTTTCTCCTACGAGCAGTACTTC	CASSSETFSYEQYF	NA	TRBJ2-7	TRBV11-2	NA
TGTGCCAGCAGCGTAGATATCAATGAGCAGTTCTTC	CASSVDINEQFF	NA	TRBJ2-1	TRBV9	NA
TGCGCCAGCAGCATTTTACCGGGGGATTCCGAGCAGTACTTC	CASSILPGDSEQYF	NA	TRBJ2-7	TRBV5-1	few
TGTGCCAGCAGGGAGGGGACAGGGCCGATCTCTGGAAACACCATATATTTT	CASREGTGPISGNTIYF	TRBD1	TRBJ1-3	TRBV7-8	NA
TGTGCCAGCAGCCAAGATCTCGCAGCGGGGGTCTACAATGAGCAGTTCTTC	CASSQDLAAGVYNEQFF	TRBD2	TRBJ2-1	TRBV14	NA
TGTGCCAGTAGTCAGAGCGGACCCTACGAGCAGTACTTC	CASSQSGPYEQYF	NA	TRBJ2-7	TRBV19	NA
TGTGCCAGCAGATCGGGACAGTATGATTACCGTGGCTACACCTTC	CASRSGQYDYRGYTF	TRBD1	TRBJ1-2	TRBV6-6	NA
TGTGCCAGCAGCCTGACCTATTTCTCACGGGGGCAGTTCTTC	CASSLTYFSRGQFF	NA	TRBJ2-1	TRBV14	NA
TGCGCCAGCAGCCAAGATATGGGGGCAAAGGGCTACACCTTC	CASSQDMGAKGYTF	NA	TRBJ1-2	TRBV4-1	NA
TGTGCCAGCAGCCTCCGGGACGGCACAGATACGCAGTATTTT	CASSLRDGTDTQYF	NA	TRBJ2-3	TRBV13	NA
TGTGCCAGCAGGGTAATTGGCGCCGGGGAGCTGTTTTTT	CASRVIGAGELFF	NA	TRBJ2-2	TRBV6-5	NA
TGTGCCATCCAGGGGGACAGGACCACCGGGGAGCTGTTTTTT	CAIQGDRTTGELFF	TRBD1	TRBJ2-2	TRBV10-3	once
TGTGCCAGCAGCGCCTTTATAAGCGGGTCCTACAATGAGCAGTTCTTC	CASSAFISGSYNEQFF	NA	TRBJ2-1	TRBV9	NA
TGTGCCAGCAGTTTGGTAGCGGGAGTTGAATACAATGAGCAGTTCTTC	CASSLVAGVEYNEQFF	TRBD2	TRBJ2-1	TRBV6-5	NA
TGTGCCAGTTCAAAGAGGGGAGGGACTGAAGCTTTCTTT	CASSKRGGTEAFF	NA	TRBJ1-1	TRBV27	NA
TGTGCCAGCTTTGAGAGCGGGTTCCAAGAGACCCAGTACTTC	CASFESGFQETQYF	NA	TRBJ2-5	TRBV2	NA
TGTGCCAGCAGCACGCCGGGACAAGCCTACGAGCAGTACTTC	CASSTPGQAYEQYF	NA	TRBJ2-7	TRBV7-2	NA
TGTGCCAGCAGCTTGGGGTTAGCGGGAAGGTATGAGCAGTACTTC	CASSLGLAGRYEQYF	TRBD2	TRBJ2-7	TRBV5-6	NA
TGTGCCAGCAGTGAGGGTTCGGCGGGTGAGCAGTTCTTC	CASSEGSAGEQFF	NA	TRBJ2-1	TRBV28	NA
TGTGCCAGCAGCTTCGGACTACCCCCTGGCAATGAGCAGTTCTTC	CASSFGLPPGNEQFF	NA	TRBJ2-1	TRBV7-6	NA
TGTGCCTGGGAGAAAGGGGACGGGTTGGAAAAACTGTTTTTT	CAWEKGDGLEKLFF	NA	TRBJ1-4	TRBV30	NA
TGCGCCAGCAGCCAAGGGCGCAGCTCCTACGAGCAGTACTTC	CASSQGRSSYEQYF	NA	TRBJ2-7	TRBV4-3	NA
TGTGCCAGCAGTGCCCCCGGGACCCCTAGACAGTTCTTC	CASSAPGTPRQFF	NA	TRBJ2-1	TRBV25-1	NA
TGTGCCAGCAGCGTAGACATGGGAACAACTCAAGAGACCCAGTACTTC	CASSVDMGTTQETQYF	NA	TRBJ2-5	TRBV9	NA
TGTGCCAGCAGCTTCGGACAGGGTCAAGAGCAGTACTTC	CASSFGQGQEQYF	TRBD1	TRBJ2-7	TRBV5-6	once
TGTGCCAGCAGGGGAGGGGTAGGTGGCTACACCTTC	CASRGGVGGYTF	NA	TRBJ1-2	TRBV7-3	NA
TGTGCCAGCAGCTTAGCTGGGGCTAGCGGGAGTCTGGGTGAGCAGTTCTTC	CASSLAGASGSLGEQFF	TRBD2	TRBJ2-1	TRBV7-9	NA
TGTGCCTGCGAGGGTCTAACAGATACGCAGTATTTT	CACEGLTDTQYF	NA	TRBJ2-3	TRBV2	NA
TGCGCCAGCAGCCAAGATATAGGGGCCTACAATGAGCAGTTCTTC	CASSQDIGAYNEQFF	NA	TRBJ2-1	TRBV4-3	once
TGTGCCACCGCAGGAGACAGGGAGAACTATGGCTACACCTTC	CATAGDRENYGYTF	TRBD1	TRBJ1-2	TRBV15	NA
TGTGCCAGCAGCAGTTCCCCCGGCAGCGGGAGGGGTTTCTATCCAGACACAGATACGCAGTATTTT	CASSSSPGSGRGFYPDTDTQYF	TRBD2	TRBJ2-3	TRBV28	NA
TGTGCCAGCAGCCTCAGGGGGCTTGGCACTGAAGCTTTCTTT	CASSLRGLGTEAFF	TRBD1	TRBJ1-1	TRBV5-8	NA
TGTGCCAGTAGTATAACTACGGGGACAAACCCCTACGAGCAGTACTTC	CASSITTGTNPYEQYF	NA	TRBJ2-7	TRBV19	NA
TGTGCCAGCAGCCCCCTACAGACAGCGGCTAACTATGGCTACACCTTC	CASSPLQTAANYGYTF	NA	TRBJ1-2	TRBV4-2	NA
TGCAGCGAAGCAGGGGGCACTGAAGCTTTCTTT	CSEAGGTEAFF	TRBD1	TRBJ1-1	TRBV29-1	NA
TGTGCCAGCAGCCTGGACAGCCGGGGCTATGGCTACACCTTC	CASSLDSRGYGYTF	NA	TRBJ1-2	TRBV11-3	NA
TGCGCCAGCAGCTTGGGAGGCAGGGAGGACGATACGCAGTATTTT	CASSLGGREDDTQYF	NA	TRBJ2-3	TRBV5-1	NA
TGCGCCAGCAGCCAAGAAAGAGGGTTTCTTGAAGCTTTCTTT	CASSQERGFLEAFF	NA	TRBJ1-1	TRBV4-3	NA
TGTGCCAGCAGTTTATCGTACGGGGGCCCTCCGCGCACTGAAGCTTTCTTT	CASSLSYGGPPRTEAFF	NA	TRBJ1-1	TRBV7-9	NA
TGTGCCAGCAGGGGACCCTTAGAGTATGGCTACACCTTC	CASRGPLEYGYTF	NA	TRBJ1-2	TRBV7-9	NA
TGTGCCAGCAGCCGAACAGGTGTGGGGTTTGATGAGCAGTTCTTC	CASSRTGVGFDEQFF	NA	TRBJ2-1	TRBV14	NA
TGCGCCAGCAGTCAATCAGAGGGGTTCCATGGCTACACCTTC	CASSQSEGFHGYTF	NA	TRBJ1-2	TRBV23-1	NA
TGTGCCAGCAGCTTGGGGGGGATAGCGGGAGCCGGGGAGCTGTTTTTT	CASSLGGIAGAGELFF	TRBD2	TRBJ2-2	TRBV7-6	NA
TGTGCCAGCAGCCTAATGGCGTACGAGCAGTACTTC	CASSLMAYEQYF	NA	TRBJ2-7	TRBV7-9	NA
TGCGCCAGCAGCTTGGACGCCCGGGGGTACACTGAAGCTTTCTTT	CASSLDARGYTEAFF	NA	TRBJ1-1	TRBV5-1	NA
TGTGCCAGCTCTGATACGGATAACTATGGCTACACCTTC	CASSDTDNYGYTF	NA	TRBJ1-2	TRBV6-6	NA
TGTGCCAGCAGCGTAGCTTGGAGCGACAATGAGCAGTTCTTC	CASSVAWSDNEQFF	NA	TRBJ2-1	TRBV9	NA
TGTGCCAGCAGCGTAGAAGGAGGTGGGGCCAACGTCCTGACTTTC	CASSVEGGGANVLTF	NA	TRBJ2-6	TRBV9	NA
TGTGCCAGTAAAGACAGGGGGGCGGAAAAACTGTTTTTT	CASKDRGAEKLFF	TRBD1	TRBJ1-4	TRBV19	NA
TGTGCCAGCACGGAGGGATTCCAAGAGACCCAGTACTTC	CASTEGFQETQYF	NA	TRBJ2-5	TRBV5-5	NA